The clone carrying this T cell receptor beta chain occurred once. The data stem from a study of blood T cell repertoires in COVID-19. As for the study in general: The study drew acute and convalescent COVID-19 samples from the United States, Italy and Spain.

The authors' processing: Cell counts per sample came from amplifying reference gene primers. Clones were read by immunoSEQ multiplex PCR, and TCRdb kept only the in-frame ones, dropping some. V and J calls and clone size are those listed in that table; D and trimming were worked out from the DNA. The sample yields over 350,000 clones, around 90% seen once. Trimming cost V 5 bases and J 5 bases; bases outside gene matches: 6. The CDR3 runs to 13 residues. Germline-derived CDR1 and CDR2 are SGHVS and FQNEAQ. Those enrolled, adults aged about 18 to 95 years, came from some 23 US areas. Self-reported history from a screening survey and questionnaire set each donor's cohort.

The chain joins TRBV7-8 to TRBJ2-7; TRBD1 agrees at 7 bases. Sequenced material: PBMCs or T cells enriched from blood (not recorded which). The receptor was derived from a woman aged 18-35 years with acute COVID-19. The CDR3 bases are TGTGCCAGCAGCGCTCGACAGGGCCACGAGCAGTACTTC. Translation: CASSARQGHEQYF.